This TCR beta chain was captured by sequencing in a study of blood T cell repertoires in COVID-19. Per the original methods: Quantification of nucleated cells was approximated via reference gene primer amplification. Produced via immunoSEQ multiplex PCR; TCRdb's table is partial and in-frame only. Clone size and V and J calls were adopted from that table, with D and trimming inferred from the DNA. Here the sample spans roughly 200,000 clones, about 86% being singletons. This clone showed up just once. Enrolment of Seattle patients took place during active infection, and they were followed longitudinally. The source is a woman between 45 and 60 years old with COVID-19, enrolled during active disease. The sample consisted of peripheral blood.

The CDR3 coding sequence is TGTGCCAGCAGCTTCGGGGAGACCCAGTACTTC. It specifies CASSFGETQYF. The chain couples TRBV7-2 to TRBJ2-5, with D hard to call. V was shortened by 3 bases and J by 5 bases, with 4 bases between the two germline ends. CDR1 SGHTA and CDR2 FQGNSA come from the germline V gene. The CDR3 sequence is 11 residues long. Filled out from reference TRBV7-2 and TRBJ2-5, the complete variable domain reads GAGVSQSPSNKVTEKGKDVELRCDPISGHTALYWYRQSLGQGLEFLIYFQGNSAPDKSGLPSDRFSAERTGGSVSTLTIQRTQQEDSAVYLCASSFGETQYFGPGTRLLVL.